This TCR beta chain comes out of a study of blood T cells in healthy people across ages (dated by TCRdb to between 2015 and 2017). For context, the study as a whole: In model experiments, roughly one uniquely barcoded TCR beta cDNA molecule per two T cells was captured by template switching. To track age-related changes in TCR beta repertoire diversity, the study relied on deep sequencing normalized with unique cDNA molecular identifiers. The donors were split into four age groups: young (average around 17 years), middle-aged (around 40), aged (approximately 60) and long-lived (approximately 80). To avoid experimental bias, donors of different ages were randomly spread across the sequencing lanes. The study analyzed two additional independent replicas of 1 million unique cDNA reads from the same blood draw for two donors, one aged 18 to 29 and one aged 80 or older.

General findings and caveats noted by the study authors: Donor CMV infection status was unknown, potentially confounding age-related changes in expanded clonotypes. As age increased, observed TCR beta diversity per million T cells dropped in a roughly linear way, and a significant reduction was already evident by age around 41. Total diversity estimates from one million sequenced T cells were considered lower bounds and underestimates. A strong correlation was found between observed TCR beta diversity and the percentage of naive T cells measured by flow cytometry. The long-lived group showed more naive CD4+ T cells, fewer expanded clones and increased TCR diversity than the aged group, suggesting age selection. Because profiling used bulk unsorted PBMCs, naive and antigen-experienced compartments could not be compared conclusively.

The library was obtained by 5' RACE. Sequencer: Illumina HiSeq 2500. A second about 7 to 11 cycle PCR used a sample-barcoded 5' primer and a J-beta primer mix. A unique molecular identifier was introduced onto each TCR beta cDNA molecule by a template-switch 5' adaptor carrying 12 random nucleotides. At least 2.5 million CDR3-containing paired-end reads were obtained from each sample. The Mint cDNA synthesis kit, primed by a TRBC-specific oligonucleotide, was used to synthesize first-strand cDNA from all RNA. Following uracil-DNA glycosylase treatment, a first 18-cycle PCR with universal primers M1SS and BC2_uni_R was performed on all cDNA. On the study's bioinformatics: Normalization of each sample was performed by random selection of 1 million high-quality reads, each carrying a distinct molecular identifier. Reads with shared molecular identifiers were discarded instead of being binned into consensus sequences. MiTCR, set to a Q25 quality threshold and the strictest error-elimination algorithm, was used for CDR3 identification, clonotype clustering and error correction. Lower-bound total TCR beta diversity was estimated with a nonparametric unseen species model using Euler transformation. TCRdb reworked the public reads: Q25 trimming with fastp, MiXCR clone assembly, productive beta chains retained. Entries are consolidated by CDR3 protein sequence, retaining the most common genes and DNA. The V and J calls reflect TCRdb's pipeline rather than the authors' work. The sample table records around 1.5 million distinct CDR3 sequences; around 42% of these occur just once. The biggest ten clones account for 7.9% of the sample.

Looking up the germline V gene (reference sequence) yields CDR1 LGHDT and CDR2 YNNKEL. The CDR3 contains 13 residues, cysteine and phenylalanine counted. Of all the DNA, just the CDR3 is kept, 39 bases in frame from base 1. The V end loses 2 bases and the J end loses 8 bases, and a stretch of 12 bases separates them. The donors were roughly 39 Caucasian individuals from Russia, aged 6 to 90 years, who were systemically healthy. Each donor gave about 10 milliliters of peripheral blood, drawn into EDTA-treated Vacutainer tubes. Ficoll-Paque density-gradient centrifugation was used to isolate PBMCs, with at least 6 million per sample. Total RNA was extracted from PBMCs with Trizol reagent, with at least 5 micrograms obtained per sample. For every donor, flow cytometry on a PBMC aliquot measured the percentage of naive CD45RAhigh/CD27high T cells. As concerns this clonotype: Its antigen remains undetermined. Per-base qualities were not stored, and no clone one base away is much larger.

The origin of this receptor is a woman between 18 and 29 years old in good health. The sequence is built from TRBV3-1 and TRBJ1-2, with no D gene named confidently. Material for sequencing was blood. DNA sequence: TGTGCCAGCAGCCAAAGCAGGATTGGGGGCTACACCTTC. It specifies CASSQSRIGGYTF.